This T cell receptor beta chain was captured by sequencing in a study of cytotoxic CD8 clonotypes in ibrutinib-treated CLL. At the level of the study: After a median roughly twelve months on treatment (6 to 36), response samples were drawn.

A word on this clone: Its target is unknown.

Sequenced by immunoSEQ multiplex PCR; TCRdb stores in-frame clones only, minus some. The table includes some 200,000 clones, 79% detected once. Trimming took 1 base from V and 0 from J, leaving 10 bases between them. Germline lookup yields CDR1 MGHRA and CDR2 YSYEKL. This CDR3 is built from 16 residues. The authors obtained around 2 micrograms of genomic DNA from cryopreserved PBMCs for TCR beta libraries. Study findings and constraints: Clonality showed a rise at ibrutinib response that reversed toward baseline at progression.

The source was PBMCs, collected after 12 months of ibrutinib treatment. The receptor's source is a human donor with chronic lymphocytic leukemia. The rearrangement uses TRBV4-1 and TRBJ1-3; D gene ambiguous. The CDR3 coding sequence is TGCGCCAGCAGCCAAGGAACAGCGCTCTCTGGAAACACCATATATTTT. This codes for CASSQGTALSGNTIYF.